The 16 T cell receptor beta chains listed next were all sequenced from one sample in a study of blood T cells in healthy people across ages. A second PCR of roughly 6 to 12 cycles used a sample-barcoded 5' primer and a J-beta primer mix. TCRdb independently ran MiXCR on the 5' RACE reads; one entry per CDR3 protein. The sample yields about 680,000 distinct CDR3 sequences, approximately 49% seen once. The material sequenced was blood. These receptors were obtained from an older woman in good health.

This rearrangement joins TRBV27 to TRBJ2-7; D possibly corresponds to TRBD2 (6 bases). This CDR3 has 14 amino acids. Germline lookup yields CDR1 MNHEY and CDR2 SMNVEV (reference sequence). V was clipped by 0 bases and J by 4 bases, with 10 bases between them. The CDR3 nucleotides are TGTGCCAGCAGTTTATCTGGCGGGGTTTACGAGCAGTACTTC. This gives the protein CASSLSGGVYEQYF.

This chain joins TRBV2 and TRBJ2-7; the D call may be TRBD1 or TRBD2 (5 bases each). This CDR3 has 11 residues. Per the germline V gene, CDR1 is SNHLY and CDR2 is FYNNEI. Trimming cost V 3 bases and J 8 bases, with 8 bases left between them. The CDR3 sequence: CASSDEGQQYF. The CDR3 DNA is TGTGCCAGCAGTGATGAGGGACAGCAGTACTTC.

The chain couples TRBV18 to TRBJ1-1; no clear D gene. The germline V gene encodes CDR1 KGHSH and CDR2 LQKENI. The CDR3 is made up of 12 amino acids. Trimming cost V 3 bases and J 8 bases, with 10 bases left between them. CDR3: CASSPRSLEAFF. The CDR3 region has the DNA TGTGCCAGCTCACCCCGCAGCCTGGAAGCTTTCTTT.

This clonotype has just a few counts. This chain uses TRBV20-1 with TRBJ2-1; D unresolved. CDR3 length: 10 amino acids. The V gene's germline CDR1 is DFQATT and CDR2 SNEGSKA (reference sequence). Trimming removed 6 bases from V and 7 bases from J, with 7 bases in between. CDR3 region: CSAESNEQFF. Here the CDR3 DNA reads TGCAGTGCAGAGTCAAATGAGCAGTTCTTC.

The J gene is TRBJ1-2, the V gene TRBV25-1, with a possible D match to TRBD1 (6 bases). CDR1 and CDR2 (germline): MGHDK, SYGVNS. The CDR3 spans 15 residues. V lost 3 bases and J lost 8, with 19 bases in between. For the CDR3, the DNA is TGTGCCAGCAGTGACCAATCTACAGGGAGCCGGGGCTACACCTTC. Amino acids: CASSDQSTGSRGYTF.

This clonotype appeared a few times. The chain joins TRBV4-3 to TRBJ2-3; 8 bases match TRBD2. The V segment lost 0 bases and the J segment 7 bases; nucleotides outside the gene matches: 9. Germline lookup yields CDR1 LGHNA and CDR2 YSLEER. The CDR3 covers 16 residues. CDR3 DNA sequence: TGCGCCAGCAGCCAAGACCCCGGGACTAGGTATAATACGCAGTATTTT. Protein product: CASSQDPGTRYNTQYF.

This clonotype was seen more than once but under ten times. The chain joins TRBV20-1 to TRBJ2-1; D may correspond to TRBD1 or TRBD2 (5 bases each). The germline V and J ends were trimmed by 3 bases and 0 bases, with 15 bases remaining between them. Germline loops: CDR1 DFQATT, CDR2 SNEGSKA (reference sequence). The CDR3 is made up of 16 amino acids. In DNA, the CDR3 is TGCAGTGCTAGGGGGTGGGGCGGGCTCTCCTACAATGAGCAGTTCTTC. It yields the protein CSARGWGGLSYNEQFF.

V and J are TRBV6-4 and TRBJ2-7; TRBD2 is a possible D gene (7 bases). This CDR3 is built from 13 residues. The V and J ends lost 5 bases and 7 bases respectively, with 15 bases between them. CDR1 and CDR2 from the germline V gene are MRHNA and SNTAGT. The CDR3 DNA is TGTGCCAGCAGTCGCAGGGAGGGGGATGAGCAGTACTTC. Translating it yields CASSRREGDEQYF.

The chain carries TRBV2 and TRBJ2-5; the D gene is possibly TRBD1 (6 bases). From germline, CDR1 is SNHLY and CDR2 FYNNEI. This CDR3 comprises 11 residues. Trimming shortened V by 3 bases and J by 12 bases, and 11 bases separated the two germline ends. The CDR3 DNA sequence: TGTGCCAGCAGTGACGGGGCAGGGGAGTACTTC. Translation: CASSDGAGEYF.

This clonotype was detected ten times or more. The V call is TRBV7-3, the J call TRBJ2-5, with 10 bases that match TRBD2. The CDR3 spans 15 residues. Looked up from germline, CDR1 is SGHTA and CDR2 is FQGTGA. After removal of 2 bases from V and 11 bases from J, the junction contained 11 bases not matched to a gene. This CDR3 is CASSLLAGVLNEQYF. The CDR3 DNA follows: TGTGCCAGCAGCTTACTAGCGGGAGTGCTCAATGAGCAGTACTTC.

This clonotype was seen a handful of times. The J gene is TRBJ2-1, the V gene TRBV6-2 or TRBV6-3; tentatively, D is TRBD2 (5 bases). The V end lost 6 bases, the J end lost 10 bases, and 13 bases lay between the germline ends. The germline gives CDR1 MNHEY, CDR2 SVGEGT. This CDR3 is built from 12 residues. CDR3 region: CASSQLVREQFF. The CDR3 DNA follows: TGTGCCAGCAGCCAACTAGTTAGGGAGCAGTTCTTC.

The J gene is TRBJ1-5, the V gene TRBV2; 7 nucleotides agree with TRBD1. The CDR3 has 14 residues. CDR1 SNHLY and CDR2 FYNNEI come from the germline V gene. Trimming took 6 bases from V and 4 from J; bases not matched to a gene: 6. For the CDR3, the DNA is TGTGCCAGCAGAGAGAACAGGGGAAATCAGCCCCAGCATTTT. This encodes CASRENRGNQPQHF.

CDR3 in amino acids: CASQVTGVRETQYF. The CDR3 DNA follows: TGTGCCAGCCAGGTCACAGGAGTCCGAGAGACCCAGTACTTC. This chain connects TRBV7-9 to TRBJ2-5, with D maybe TRBD1 (5 bases). The V end lost 8 bases, the J end lost 4 bases, and 17 bases lay between the germline ends. From germline, CDR1 is SEHNR and CDR2 FQNEAQ (reference sequence). This CDR3 has 14 amino acids. Combining the CDR3 with reference TRBV7-9 and TRBJ2-5 gives the whole variable domain DTGVSQNPRHKITKRGQNVTFRCDPISEHNRLYWYRQTLGQGPEFLTYFQNEAQLEKSRLLSDRFSAERPKGSFSTLEIQRTEQGDSAMYLCASQVTGVRETQYFGPGTRLLVL.

This clonotype has a handful of counts. This CDR3 is CASSLAQTGGYGYTF. DNA for the CDR3: TGTGCCAGCAGTTTAGCCCAGACAGGGGGGTATGGCTACACCTTC. This sequence joins TRBV27 and TRBJ1-2; 9 nucleotides match TRBD1. There are 15 residues in the CDR3. The V and J ends lost 2 bases and 5 bases, in that order; junction bases with no gene match: 6. Germline loops: CDR1 MNHEY, CDR2 SMNVEV (reference sequence).

This clonotype was recorded a few times. The chain couples TRBV27 to TRBJ2-5; the D gene is possibly TRBD1 (6 bases). The V gene lost 3 bases and the J gene lost 5 bases, with 13 bases spanning the gap. The CDR3 extends over 14 amino acids. Looked up from germline, CDR1 is MNHEY and CDR2 is SMNVEV (reference sequence). The CDR3 loop reads CASSLGAVRETQYF. The CDR3 nucleotides read TGTGCCAGCAGTTTGGGGGCCGTTCGGGAGACCCAGTACTTC.

The CDR3 DNA follows: TGCAGCGTTGAAAAGGGTGGTAATGAGCAGTTCTTC. Amino acids: CSVEKGGNEQFF. The chain recombines TRBV29-1 with TRBJ2-1; D gene unclear. The CDR3 consists of 12 residues. From germline, CDR1 is SQVTM and CDR2 ANQGSEA. Deletions cut 2 bases from V and 7 bases from J, with 9 bases between.